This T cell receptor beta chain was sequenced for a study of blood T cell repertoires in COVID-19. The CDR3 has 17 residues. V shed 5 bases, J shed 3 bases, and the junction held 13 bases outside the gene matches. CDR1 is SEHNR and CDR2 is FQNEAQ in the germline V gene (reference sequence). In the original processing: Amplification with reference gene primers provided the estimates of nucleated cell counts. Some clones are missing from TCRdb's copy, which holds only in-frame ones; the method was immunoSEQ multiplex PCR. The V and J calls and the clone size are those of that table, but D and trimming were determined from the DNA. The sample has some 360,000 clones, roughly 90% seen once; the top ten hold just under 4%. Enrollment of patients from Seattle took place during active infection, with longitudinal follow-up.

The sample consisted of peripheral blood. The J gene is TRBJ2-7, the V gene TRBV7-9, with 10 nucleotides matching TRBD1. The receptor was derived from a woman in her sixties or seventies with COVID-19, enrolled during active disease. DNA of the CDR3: TGTGCCAGCAGCCCAGGGGGGCCGGGACAGGGGTTCTACGAGCAGTACTTC. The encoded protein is CASSPGGPGQGFYEQYF.